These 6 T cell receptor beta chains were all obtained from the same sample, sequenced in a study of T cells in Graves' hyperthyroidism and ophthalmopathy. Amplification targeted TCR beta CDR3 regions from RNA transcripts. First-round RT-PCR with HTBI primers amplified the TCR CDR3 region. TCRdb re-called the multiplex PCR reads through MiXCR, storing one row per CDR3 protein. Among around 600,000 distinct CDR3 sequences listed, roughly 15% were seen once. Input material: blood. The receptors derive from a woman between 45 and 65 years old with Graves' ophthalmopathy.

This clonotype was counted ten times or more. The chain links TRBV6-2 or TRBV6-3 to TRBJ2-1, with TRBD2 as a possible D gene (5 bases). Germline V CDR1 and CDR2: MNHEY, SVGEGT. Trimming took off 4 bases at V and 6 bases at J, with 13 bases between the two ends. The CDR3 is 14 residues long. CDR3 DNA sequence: TGTGCCAGCAGTTGGACCAGAGGAGGCAATGAGCAGTTCTTC. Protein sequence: CASSWTRGGNEQFF.

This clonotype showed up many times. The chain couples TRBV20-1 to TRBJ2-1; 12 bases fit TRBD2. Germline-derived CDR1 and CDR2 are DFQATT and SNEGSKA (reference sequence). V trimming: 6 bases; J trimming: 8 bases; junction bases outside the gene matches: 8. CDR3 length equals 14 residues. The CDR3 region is CSAMTSGSLDEQFF. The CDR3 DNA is TGCAGTGCCATGACTAGCGGGAGTCTGGATGAGCAGTTCTTC.

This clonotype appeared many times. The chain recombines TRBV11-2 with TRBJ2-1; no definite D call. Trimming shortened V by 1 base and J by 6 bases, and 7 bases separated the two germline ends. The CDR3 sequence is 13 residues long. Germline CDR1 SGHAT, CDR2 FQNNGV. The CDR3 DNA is TGTGCCAGCAGCTTAGGGTTGGCCAATGAGCAGTTCTTC. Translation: CASSLGLANEQFF.

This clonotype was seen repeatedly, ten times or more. CDR3 in amino acids: CASSLGGRQGITGELFF. CDR3 DNA: TGTGCCAGCAGCCTGGGGGGTCGTCAGGGGATCACCGGGGAGCTGTTTTTT. The rearrangement joins TRBV11-1 to TRBJ2-2; D might be TRBD1 or TRBD2, each matching 6 bases. Germline V gene lookup returns CDR1 SGHAT and CDR2 FQDESV (reference sequence). This CDR3 spans 17 amino acids. V dropped 5 bases and J dropped 4 bases, with 20 bases sitting between them. Filled out from reference TRBV11-1 and TRBJ2-2, the complete variable domain reads EAEVAQSPRYKITEKSQAVAFWCDPISGHATLYWYRQILGQGPELLVQFQDESVVDDSQLPKDRFSAERLKGVDSTLKIQPAELGDSAMYLCASSLGGRQGITGELFFGEGSRLTVL.

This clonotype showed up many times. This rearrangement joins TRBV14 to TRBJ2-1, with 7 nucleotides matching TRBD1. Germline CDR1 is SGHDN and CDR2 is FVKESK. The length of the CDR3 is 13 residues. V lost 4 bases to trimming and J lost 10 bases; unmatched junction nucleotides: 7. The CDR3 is CASSLMTGTEQFF. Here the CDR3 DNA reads TGTGCCAGCAGCCTGATGACAGGGACAGAGCAGTTCTTC.

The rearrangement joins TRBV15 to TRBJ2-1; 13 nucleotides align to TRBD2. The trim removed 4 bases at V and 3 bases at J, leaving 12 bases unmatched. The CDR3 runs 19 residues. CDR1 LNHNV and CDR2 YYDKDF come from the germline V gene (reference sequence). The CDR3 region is CATSKANLLAGGLYNEQFF. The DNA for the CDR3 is TGTGCCACCAGCAAAGCAAACTTACTAGCGGGAGGGCTCTACAATGAGCAGTTCTTC.